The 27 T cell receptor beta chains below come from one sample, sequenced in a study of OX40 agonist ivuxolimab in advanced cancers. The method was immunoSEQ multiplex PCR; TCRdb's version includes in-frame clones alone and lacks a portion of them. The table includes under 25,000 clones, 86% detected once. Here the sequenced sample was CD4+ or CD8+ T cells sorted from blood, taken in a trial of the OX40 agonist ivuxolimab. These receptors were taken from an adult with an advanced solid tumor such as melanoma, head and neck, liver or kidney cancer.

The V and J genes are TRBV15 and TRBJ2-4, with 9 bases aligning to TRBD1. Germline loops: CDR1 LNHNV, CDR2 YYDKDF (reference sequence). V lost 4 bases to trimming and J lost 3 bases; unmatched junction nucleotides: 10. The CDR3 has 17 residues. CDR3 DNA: TGTGCCACCAGCATTCACGGACAGGGGACCATCAAAAACATTCAGTACTTC. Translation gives CATSIHGQGTIKNIQYF.

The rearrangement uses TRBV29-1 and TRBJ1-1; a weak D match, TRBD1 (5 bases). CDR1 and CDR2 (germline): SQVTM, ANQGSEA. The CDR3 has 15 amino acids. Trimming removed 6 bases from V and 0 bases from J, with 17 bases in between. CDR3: CSVAGTEIMNTEAFF. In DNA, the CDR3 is TGCAGCGTAGCCGGGACGGAGATTATGAACACTGAAGCTTTCTTT.

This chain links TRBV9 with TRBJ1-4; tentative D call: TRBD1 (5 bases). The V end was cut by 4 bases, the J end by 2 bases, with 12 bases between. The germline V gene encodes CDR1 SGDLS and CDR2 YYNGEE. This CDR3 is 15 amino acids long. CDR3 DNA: TGTGCCAGCAGCCGGGAGGGGACCACTAATGAAAAACTGTTTTTT. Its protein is CASSREGTTNEKLFF.

In nucleotides, the CDR3 is TGCGCCAGCAGCTTGAGTCCAGCCTACGAGCAGTACTTC. Translated, it gives CASSLSPAYEQYF. The V and J genes are TRBV5-1 and TRBJ2-7; D not resolved. Trimming left V 1 base short and J 2 bases short, with 7 bases between. The CDR3 is 13 amino acids. The germline V gene has CDR1 SGHRS and CDR2 YFSETQ. Supplemented by reference TRBV5-1 and TRBJ2-7, the full variable domain reads KAGVTQTPRYLIKTRGQQVTLSCSPISGHRSVSWYQQTPGQGLQFLFEYFSETQRNKGNFPGRFSGRQFSNSRSEMNVSTLELGDSALYLCASSLSPAYEQYFGPGTRLTVT.

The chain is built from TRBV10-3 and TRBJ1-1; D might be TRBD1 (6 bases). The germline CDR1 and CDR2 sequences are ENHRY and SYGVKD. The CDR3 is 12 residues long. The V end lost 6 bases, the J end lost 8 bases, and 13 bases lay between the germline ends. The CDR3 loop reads CAIRSSGGEAFF. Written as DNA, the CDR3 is TGTGCCATCAGGTCATCGGGGGGCGAAGCTTTCTTT.

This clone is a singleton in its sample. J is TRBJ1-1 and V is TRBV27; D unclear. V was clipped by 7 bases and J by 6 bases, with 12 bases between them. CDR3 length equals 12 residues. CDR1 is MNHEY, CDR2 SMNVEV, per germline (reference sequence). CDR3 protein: CASKSSGAEAFF. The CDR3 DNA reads TGTGCCAGCAAATCCTCGGGCGCTGAAGCTTTCTTT.

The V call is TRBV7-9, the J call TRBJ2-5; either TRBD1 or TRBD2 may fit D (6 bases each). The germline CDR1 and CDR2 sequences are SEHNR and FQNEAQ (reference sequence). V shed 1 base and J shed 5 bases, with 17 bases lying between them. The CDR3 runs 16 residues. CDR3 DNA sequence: TGTGCCAGCAGCTTAGGTAGCGCCGGGGGCTATGAGACCCAGTACTTC. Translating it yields CASSLGSAGGYETQYF.

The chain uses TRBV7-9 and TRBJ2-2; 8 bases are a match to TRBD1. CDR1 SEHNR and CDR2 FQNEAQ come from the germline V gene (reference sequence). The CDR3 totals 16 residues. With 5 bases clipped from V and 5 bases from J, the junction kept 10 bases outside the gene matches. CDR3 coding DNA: TGTGCCAGCAGCCCTCGACAGGGGCGAGGGACCGGGGAGCTGTTTTTT. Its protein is CASSPRQGRGTGELFF.

The chain's CDR3 is CASSIDWQPQHF. The CDR3 DNA reads TGTGCCAGTAGTATAGATTGGCAGCCCCAGCATTTT. The rearrangement joins TRBV19 to TRBJ1-5; D unresolved. Trimming pared 0 bases from V and 7 bases from J, leaving 4 bases between. The V gene's germline CDR1 is LNHDA and CDR2 SQIVND (reference sequence). The CDR3 consists of 12 residues.

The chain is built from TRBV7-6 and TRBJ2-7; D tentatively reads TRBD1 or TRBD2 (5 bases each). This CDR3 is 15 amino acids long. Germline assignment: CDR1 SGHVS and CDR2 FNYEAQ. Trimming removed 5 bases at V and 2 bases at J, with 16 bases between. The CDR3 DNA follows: TGTGCCAGCAGCCCGGGACCGACCGTTCCCTACGAGCAGTACTTC. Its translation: CASSPGPTVPYEQYF.

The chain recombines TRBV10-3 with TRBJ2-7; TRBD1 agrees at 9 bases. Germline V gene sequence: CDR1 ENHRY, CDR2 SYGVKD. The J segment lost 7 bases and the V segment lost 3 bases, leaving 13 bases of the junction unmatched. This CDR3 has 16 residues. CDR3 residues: CAISESGTGWMGEQYF. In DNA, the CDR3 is TGTGCCATCAGTGAATCCGGGACAGGGTGGATGGGAGAGCAGTACTTC.

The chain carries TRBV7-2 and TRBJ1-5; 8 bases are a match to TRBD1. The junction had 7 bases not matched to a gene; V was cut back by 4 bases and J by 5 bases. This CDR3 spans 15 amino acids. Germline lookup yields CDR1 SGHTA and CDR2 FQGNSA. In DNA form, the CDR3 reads TGTGCCAGCAGCTCGGACAGGGCTGGTTATCAGCCCCAGCATTTT. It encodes CASSSDRAGYQPQHF.

The CDR3 sequence: CSATGTGGFNYGYTF. CDR3 coding DNA: TGCAGCGCAACCGGGACAGGGGGCTTTAACTATGGCTACACCTTC. The chain carries TRBV29-1 and TRBJ1-2, with 12 bases matching TRBD1. Germline V gene lookup returns CDR1 SQVTM and CDR2 ANQGSEA. V gave up 7 bases and J gave up 1 base; unmatched junction bases: 7. The CDR3 totals 15 residues.

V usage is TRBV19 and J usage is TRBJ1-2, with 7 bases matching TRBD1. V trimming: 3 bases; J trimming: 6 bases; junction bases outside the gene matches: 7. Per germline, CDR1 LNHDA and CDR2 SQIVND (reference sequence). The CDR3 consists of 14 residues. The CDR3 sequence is CASSIDREVDGYTF. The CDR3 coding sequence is TGTGCCAGTAGTATTGACAGGGAGGTTGATGGCTACACCTTC.

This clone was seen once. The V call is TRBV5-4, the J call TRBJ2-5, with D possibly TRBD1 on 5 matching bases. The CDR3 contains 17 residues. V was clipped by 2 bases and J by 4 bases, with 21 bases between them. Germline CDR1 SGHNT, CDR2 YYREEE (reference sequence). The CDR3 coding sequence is TGTGCCAGCAGCTTCCCCCCGAGACAGCAACGACGAGAGACCCAGTACTTC. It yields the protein CASSFPPRQQRRETQYF.

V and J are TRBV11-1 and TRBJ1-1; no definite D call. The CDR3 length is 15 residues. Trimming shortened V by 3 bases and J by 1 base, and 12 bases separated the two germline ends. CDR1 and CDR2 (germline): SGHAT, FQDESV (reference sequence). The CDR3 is CASSFHPRQNTEAFF. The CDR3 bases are TGTGCCAGCAGCTTCCATCCTCGACAGAACACTGAAGCTTTCTTT.

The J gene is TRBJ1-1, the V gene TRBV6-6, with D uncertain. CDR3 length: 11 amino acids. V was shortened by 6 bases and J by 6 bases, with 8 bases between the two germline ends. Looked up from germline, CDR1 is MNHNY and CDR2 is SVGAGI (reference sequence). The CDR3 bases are TGTGCCAGCAGGGTTCCCGCTGAAGCTTTCTTT. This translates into CASRVPAEAFF.

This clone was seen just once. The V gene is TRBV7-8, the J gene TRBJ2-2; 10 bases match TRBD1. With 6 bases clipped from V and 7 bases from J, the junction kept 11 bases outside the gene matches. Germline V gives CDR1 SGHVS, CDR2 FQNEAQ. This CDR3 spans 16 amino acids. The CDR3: CASRPQWDRGGGELFF. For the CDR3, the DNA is TGTGCCAGCAGACCCCAGTGGGACAGGGGTGGCGGGGAGCTGTTTTTT.

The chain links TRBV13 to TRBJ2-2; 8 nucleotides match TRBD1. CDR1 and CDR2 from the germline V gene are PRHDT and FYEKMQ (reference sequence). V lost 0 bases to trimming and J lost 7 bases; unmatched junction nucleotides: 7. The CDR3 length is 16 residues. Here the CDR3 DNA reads TGTGCCAGCAGCTTAGGCCCAGGGGGCGAAGTCGGGGAGCTGTTTTTT. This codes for CASSLGPGGEVGELFF.

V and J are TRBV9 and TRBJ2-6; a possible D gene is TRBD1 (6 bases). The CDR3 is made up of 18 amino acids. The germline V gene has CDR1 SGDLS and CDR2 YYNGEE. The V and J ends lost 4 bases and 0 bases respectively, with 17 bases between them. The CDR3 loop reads CASSPPTGTSSGANVLTF. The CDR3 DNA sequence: TGTGCCAGCAGCCCCCCGACAGGAACCAGCTCTGGGGCCAACGTCCTGACTTTC.

In nucleotides, the CDR3 is TGTGCCAGCAGGGGTGTGGGTACCGGGGAGCTGTTTTTT. Encoded protein: CASRGVGTGELFF. The V gene is TRBV7-9, the J gene TRBJ2-2; D not resolved. Germline V gene data show CDR1 as SEHNR and CDR2 as FQNEAQ (reference sequence). Trimming left V 6 bases short and J 5 bases short, with 10 bases between. This CDR3 has 13 residues.

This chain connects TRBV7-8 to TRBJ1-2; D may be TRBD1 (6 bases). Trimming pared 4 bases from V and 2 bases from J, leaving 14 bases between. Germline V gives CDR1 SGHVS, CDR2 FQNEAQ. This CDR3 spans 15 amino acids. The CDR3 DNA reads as TGTGCCAGCAGCTGGGCGGGGGGCATCAACTATGGCTACACCTTC. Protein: CASSWAGGINYGYTF.

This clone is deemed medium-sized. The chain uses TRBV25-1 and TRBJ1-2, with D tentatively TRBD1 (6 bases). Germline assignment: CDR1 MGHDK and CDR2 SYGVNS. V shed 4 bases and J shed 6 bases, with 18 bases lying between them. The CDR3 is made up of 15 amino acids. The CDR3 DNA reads TGTGCCAGCAGTGGATCGGGGGCTTTGCGACATGGCTACACCTTC. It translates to CASSGSGALRHGYTF.

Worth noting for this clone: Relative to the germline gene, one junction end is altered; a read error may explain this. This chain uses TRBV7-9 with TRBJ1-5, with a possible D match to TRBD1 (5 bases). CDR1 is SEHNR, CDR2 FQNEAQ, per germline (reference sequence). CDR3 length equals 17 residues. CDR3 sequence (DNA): TGTGCCAGCAGTTTAGGCGCAACCCGAGGGGGCAATCAGCCCCAGCATTTT. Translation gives CASSLGATRGGNQPQHF.

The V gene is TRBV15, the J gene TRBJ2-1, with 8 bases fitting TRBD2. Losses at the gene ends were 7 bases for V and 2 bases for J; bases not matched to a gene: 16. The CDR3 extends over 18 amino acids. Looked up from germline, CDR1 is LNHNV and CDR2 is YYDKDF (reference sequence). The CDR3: CATTRGSAGGGAYNEQFF. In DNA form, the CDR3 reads TGTGCCACCACCCGGGGTTCGGCGGGAGGAGGGGCCTACAATGAGCAGTTCTTC.

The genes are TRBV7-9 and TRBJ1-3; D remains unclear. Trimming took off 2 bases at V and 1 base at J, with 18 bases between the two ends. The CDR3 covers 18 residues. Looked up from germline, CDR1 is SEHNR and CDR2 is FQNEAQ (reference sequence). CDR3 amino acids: CASSLTSSGLSSGNTIYF. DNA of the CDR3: TGTGCCAGCAGCTTAACTTCTAGCGGACTGTCGTCTGGAAACACCATATATTTT.

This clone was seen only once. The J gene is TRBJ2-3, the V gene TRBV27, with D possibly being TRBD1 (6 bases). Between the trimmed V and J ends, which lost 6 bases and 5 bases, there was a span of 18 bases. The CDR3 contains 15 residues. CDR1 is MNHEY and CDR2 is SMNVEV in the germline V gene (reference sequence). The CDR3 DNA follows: TGTGCCAGCAGCCGGACAGTCTTAGGGGGAGATACGCAGTATTTT. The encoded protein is CASSRTVLGGDTQYF.